A single sample is the source of the 9 T cell receptor beta chains below, sequenced in a study of blood T cell repertoires in COVID-19. Clones were sequenced by immunoSEQ multiplex PCR, and TCRdb holds only the in-frame ones, with some missing. This table holds around 470,000 clones, 89% found once. Sequencing was done on a sample of peripheral blood. These receptors came from a man younger than 35 with COVID-19, enrolled during active disease.

This chain uses TRBV19 with TRBJ2-3, with 11 nucleotides matching TRBD2. With 4 bases clipped from V and 6 bases from J, the junction kept 6 bases outside the gene matches. In germline, CDR1 is LNHDA, CDR2 SQIVND (reference sequence). The CDR3 runs to 15 residues. The CDR3 nucleotides read TGTGCCAGTAGTACACCGGGACTAGCGGCCGATACGCAGTATTTT. Protein sequence: CASSTPGLAADTQYF. The entire variable domain, with the rest obtained from reference TRBV19 and TRBJ2-3, is as follows: DGGITQSPKYLFRKEGQNVTLSCEQNLNHDAMYWYRQDPGQGLRLIYYSQIVNDFQKGDIAEGYSVSREKKESFPLTVTSAQKNPTAFYLCASSTPGLAADTQYFGPGTRLTVL.

The chain uses TRBV21-1 and TRBJ2-2; the D call of TRBD1 is as the table states it, not checked on the DNA. TRBV21-1 is an annotated pseudogene. The CDR3 sequence is 14 residues long. Here the CDR3 reads CASSKDGATGELFF. CDR3 DNA sequence: TGTGCCAGCAGCAAAGATGGGGCCACCGGGGAGCTGTTTTTT.

This clone was observed many times. This chain connects TRBV21-1 to TRBJ2-1; TRBD1 is the table's D call and was not checked against the DNA. TRBV21-1 is termed a pseudogene. This CDR3 region has 13 residues. The CDR3 reads CASIIKGNNEQFF. The CDR3 DNA is TGTGCCAGCATCATCAAGGGGAACAATGAGCAGTTCTTC.

This clone came up once. The chain is built from TRBV5-4 and TRBJ1-1; D might be TRBD1 (6 bases). The germline V and J ends were trimmed by 5 bases and 0 bases, with 14 bases remaining between them. Germline CDR1 SGHNT, CDR2 YYREEE (reference sequence). The CDR3 has 15 amino acids. CDR3 coding DNA: TGTGCCAGCAGGACGGCCGGACAGATGAACACTGAAGCTTTCTTT. It codes for CASRTAGQMNTEAFF.

CDR3 in DNA: TGTGCCAGCAGTTATCAGGGTATTTTAGGCACTGAAGCTTTCTTT. The encoded protein is CASSYQGILGTEAFF. The chain combines TRBV6-5 with TRBJ1-1; TRBD1 is a possible D gene (5 bases). Germline V gene sequence: CDR1 MNHEY, CDR2 SVGAGI. With 3 bases removed from V and 4 bases from J, the gap between germline ends came to 15 bases. CDR3 length: 15 residues.

This clone has a handful of counts. J is TRBJ2-6 and V is TRBV14; no firm D call. Germline values: CDR1 SGHDN, CDR2 FVKESK. Trimming removed 5 bases from V and 2 bases from J, with 4 bases in between. The CDR3 extends over 13 amino acids. CDR3 in amino acids: CASSSTGANVLTF. DNA for the CDR3: TGTGCCAGCAGCTCAACTGGGGCCAACGTCCTGACTTTC.

The chain is built from TRBV7-9 and TRBJ2-5, with TRBD2 matching 7 bases. The CDR3 consists of 16 residues. The V and J ends lost 6 bases and 2 bases, in that order; junction bases with no gene match: 12. Germline V CDR1 and CDR2: SEHNR, FQNEAQ (reference sequence). CDR3 loop: CASSPRLANPQETQYF. CDR3 nucleotide sequence: TGTGCCAGCAGTCCCAGACTAGCTAATCCACAAGAGACCCAGTACTTC.

As regards this clone: This likely traces to a read error, being one base from a far larger clone. The chain combines TRBV5-5 with TRBJ2-1; 9 bases fit TRBD2. V shed 4 bases and J 0 bases; nucleotides not matched to a gene: 2. Germline V gene lookup returns CDR1 SGHKS and CDR2 YYEKEE (reference sequence). The CDR3 runs to 15 residues. CDR3 in amino acids: CASSISGSSYNEQFF. DNA for the CDR3: TGTGCCAGCAGCATTAGCGGGAGCTCCTACAATGAGCAGTTCTTC.

The chain combines TRBV18 with TRBJ1-5; D is uncertain. CDR1 and CDR2 (germline): KGHSH, LQKENI. The CDR3 is made up of 14 amino acids. V gave up 2 bases and J gave up 2 bases, with 7 bases separating them. The CDR3 loop reads CASSPVQGNQPQHF. The CDR3 nucleotides are TGTGCCAGCTCACCAGTCCAGGGCAATCAGCCCCAGCATTTT. Full variable domain (outside the CDR3, taken from reference TRBV18 and TRBJ1-5): NAGVMQNPRHLVRRRGQEARLRCSPMKGHSHVYWYRQLPEEGLKFMVYLQKENIIDESGMPKERFSAEFPKEGPSILRIQQVVRGDSAAYFCASSPVQGNQPQHFGDGTRLSIL.